Shown below are 23 T cell receptor beta chains from a single sample sequenced in a study of blood T cell repertoires in COVID-19. Here immunoSEQ multiplex PCR was the method, and the copy in TCRdb shows in-frame clones only, minus some. The data show about 190,000 clones, 84% seen once. Sequenced input: PBMCs or T cells enriched from blood (not recorded which). These receptor sequences come from a woman in her twenties or thirties who had recovered from COVID-19.

The chain uses TRBV5-4 and TRBJ2-3; 7 positions agree with TRBD1. The CDR3 loop spans 17 amino acids. V lost 1 base and J lost 4; bases outside the gene matches: 12. Per the germline V gene, CDR1 is SGHNT and CDR2 is YYREEE (reference sequence). Here the CDR3 reads CASSLKRGLVGADTQYF. The CDR3 DNA follows: TGTGCCAGCAGCTTGAAGAGGGGGCTAGTTGGAGCAGATACGCAGTATTTT.

The chain is built from TRBV28 and TRBJ1-6; possible D gene TRBD1, 5 bases. V lost 5 bases and J 2 bases, leaving 10 bases between the germline ends. This CDR3 is built from 15 residues. The germline gives CDR1 MDHEN, CDR2 SYDVKM. In DNA form, the CDR3 reads TGTGCCAGCAGTGGGGGGGTGCCCTATAATTCACCCCTCCACTTT. Protein product: CASSGGVPYNSPLHF.

This chain connects TRBV7-2 to TRBJ1-2, with D unresolved. The V and J ends lost 1 base and 2 bases respectively, with 11 bases between them. The CDR3 covers 15 residues. Germline V gives CDR1 SGHTA, CDR2 FQGNSA. The CDR3 region is CASSLDWTSNYGYTF. The CDR3 region has the DNA TGTGCCAGCAGCTTAGATTGGACTTCCAACTATGGCTACACCTTC. The full variable domain, in which reference TRBV7-2 and TRBJ1-2 provide the parts outside the CDR3, is GAGVSQSPSNKVTEKGKDVELRCDPISGHTALYWYRQSLGQGLEFLIYFQGNSAPDKSGLPSDRFSAERTGGSVSTLTIQRTQQEDSAVYLCASSLDWTSNYGYTFGSGTRLTVV.

This clone was seen just once. The chain couples TRBV4-1 to TRBJ2-1, with D tentatively TRBD1 (5 bases). Trimming took 1 base from V and 5 from J, leaving 15 bases between them. The CDR3 length is 16 residues. Germline V gene lookup returns CDR1 MGHRA and CDR2 YSYEKL. CDR3 sequence (DNA): TGCGCCAGCAGCCAAGTGGGCAGGGATAGGGACAATGAGCAGTTCTTC. It specifies CASSQVGRDRDNEQFF.

The chain links TRBV10-1 to TRBJ1-2; possible D gene TRBD1, 5 bases. V was cut by 2 bases and J by 5 bases, with 9 bases left in between. The length of the CDR3 is 13 residues. Germline CDR1 and CDR2: WNHNN and SYGVQD (reference sequence). CDR3 nucleotide sequence: TGCGCCAGCAGTGAGGGCCCAGGGTATGGCTACACCTTC. This encodes CASSEGPGYGYTF.

This clone was seen only a few times. The chain recombines TRBV7-8 with TRBJ1-6; unclear D gene. Looked up from germline, CDR1 is SGHVS and CDR2 is FQNEAQ. CDR3 size: 16 residues. Deletions cut 6 bases from V and 1 base from J, with 13 bases between. This CDR3 reads CASSPPGVSYNSPLHF. The CDR3 region has the DNA TGTGCCAGCAGTCCACCCGGGGTTTCCTATAATTCACCCCTCCACTTT.

The rearrangement joins TRBV24-1 to TRBJ1-1; no clear D. This CDR3 contains 14 residues. V was clipped by 9 bases and J by 0 bases, with 13 bases between them. Germline V gives CDR1 KGHDR, CDR2 SFDVKD. The CDR3 DNA sequence: TGTGCCACCTCGAGGGCAGGACTGAACACTGAAGCTTTCTTT. This sequence encodes CATSRAGLNTEAFF.

The V gene is TRBV19, the J gene TRBJ2-2; TRBD1 aligns across 8 bases. This CDR3 has 16 amino acids. In germline, CDR1 is LNHDA, CDR2 SQIVND (reference sequence). Losses at the gene ends were 5 bases for V and 0 bases for J; bases not matched to a gene: 5. The CDR3 nucleotides read TGTGCCAGTAGTCTGGGACAGGAGGCGAACACCGGGGAGCTGTTTTTT. This gives the protein CASSLGQEANTGELFF.

The V gene is TRBV5-8, the J gene TRBJ1-2; D perhaps matches TRBD1 (6 bases). CDR1 and CDR2 from the germline V gene are SGHTS and YDEGEE. Between the trimmed V and J ends, which lost 2 bases and 4 bases, there was a span of 15 bases. The CDR3 consists of 15 residues. DNA for the CDR3: TGTGCCAGCAGCTTCCGGGACAACCTAATCTATGGCTACACCTTC. Its translation: CASSFRDNLIYGYTF.

The chain joins TRBV19 to TRBJ2-7; 11 bases map to TRBD2. Germline CDR1 LNHDA, CDR2 SQIVND (reference sequence). CDR3 length equals 14 residues. V dropped 6 bases and J dropped 2; count of bases not matched to a gene: 3. The CDR3 bases are TGTGCCAGTAGGCTAGCGGGAGGCACCTACGAGCAGTACTTC. Translating it yields CASRLAGGTYEQYF.

The rearrangement uses TRBV27 and TRBJ2-5; D uncertain. The CDR3 has 14 residues. Germline CDR1 reads MNHEY; CDR2 reads SMNVEV (reference sequence). Trimming removed 1 base from V and 5 bases from J, with 11 bases in between. The CDR3 loop reads CASSLWALSETQYF. The CDR3 bases are TGTGCCAGCAGTTTATGGGCTTTATCGGAGACCCAGTACTTC.

The chain combines TRBV6-4 with TRBJ2-5; 7 bases agree with TRBD2. V dropped 0 bases and J dropped 1; count of bases not matched to a gene: 17. Looked up from germline, CDR1 is MRHNA and CDR2 is SNTAGT. This CDR3 is built from 20 residues. CDR3 nucleotide sequence: TGTGCCAGCAGTGACTCGGGAAGGTCTGGCGGGAGTGGCGTCCAAGAGACCCAGTACTTC. It translates to CASSDSGRSGGSGVQETQYF.

The chain joins TRBV18 to TRBJ1-5; 12 bases map to TRBD1. J was trimmed by 7 bases and V by 2 bases; bases with no gene match: 6. The germline V gene encodes CDR1 KGHSH and CDR2 LQKENI. CDR3 length equals 16 residues. The CDR3 reads CASSPMGQGARQPQHF. Written as DNA, the CDR3 is TGTGCCAGCTCACCAATGGGACAGGGGGCCAGGCAGCCCCAGCATTTT.

This rearrangement joins TRBV5-4 to TRBJ1-5; TRBD1 matches 7 bases. From germline, CDR1 is SGHNT and CDR2 YYREEE (reference sequence). The CDR3 spans 13 residues. Unmatched junction bases numbered 0, after V lost 4 bases and J lost 2 bases. The CDR3 DNA reads as TGTGCCAGCAGCACAGGGGGCAATCAGCCCCAGCATTTT. Its translation: CASSTGGNQPQHF.

The V gene is TRBV7-2, the J gene TRBJ1-5; D might be TRBD1 (6 bases). This CDR3 is built from 13 residues. Germline CDR1 reads SGHTA; CDR2 reads FQGNSA. Trimming stripped 4 bases from V and 7 bases from J, with 11 bases between. CDR3 DNA sequence: TGTGCCAGCAGCTCCTTACAGGGCCAGCCCCAGCATTTT. The encoded protein is CASSSLQGQPQHF.

The gene calls are TRBV9 and TRBJ2-3; tentative D call: TRBD2 (7 bases). Looked up from germline, CDR1 is SGDLS and CDR2 is YYNGEE. Trimming shortened V by 6 bases and J by 2 bases, and 16 bases separated the two germline ends. This CDR3 is built from 15 residues. The CDR3 DNA follows: TGTGCCAGCACCACATCGGGGGGCTCCACAGATACGCAGTATTTT. Translation gives CASTTSGGSTDTQYF.

This chain connects TRBV5-5 to TRBJ2-3, with 8 bases identical to TRBD1. The CDR3 is made up of 18 amino acids. With 0 bases clipped from V and 1 base from J, the junction kept 10 bases outside the gene matches. The germline gives CDR1 SGHKS, CDR2 YYEKEE (reference sequence). CDR3 residues: CASSLAVQGVGRTDTQYF. For the CDR3, the DNA is TGTGCCAGCAGCTTGGCAGTACAGGGGGTCGGACGCACAGATACGCAGTATTTT.

The chain joins TRBV28 to TRBJ2-7; 8 bases match TRBD2. There are 16 residues in the CDR3. Trimming cost V 5 bases and J 4 bases; bases outside gene matches: 13. CDR1 is MDHEN, CDR2 SYDVKM, per germline. The CDR3 loop reads CASSLRGLAGGYEQYF. CDR3 DNA: TGTGCCAGCAGTCTCCGAGGCTTGGCGGGAGGATACGAGCAGTACTTC.

The rearrangement uses TRBV23-1 and TRBJ2-1; TRBD1 might be the D (5 bases). TRBV23-1 is annotated as an ORF whose role is uncertain. CDR3 length: 14 amino acids. Trimming removed 10 bases from V and 2 bases from J, with 15 bases in between. The CDR3 is CATSLLTAYNEQFF. As DNA, the CDR3 is TGCGCCACCTCCCTGCTGACAGCCTACAATGAGCAGTTCTTC.

The chain recombines TRBV9 with TRBJ1-1, with D possibly TRBD1 on 6 matching bases. Germline V gene lookup returns CDR1 SGDLS and CDR2 YYNGEE. This CDR3 has 16 amino acids. V was trimmed by 1 base and J by 2 bases, leaving 15 bases between them. CDR3 sequence (DNA): TGTGCCAGCAGCGTATGGGACACTCCCAGTAACACTGAAGCTTTCTTT. Its translation: CASSVWDTPSNTEAFF.

J is TRBJ2-5 and V is TRBV2; D is uncertain. Germline V gene data show CDR1 as SNHLY and CDR2 as FYNNEI. V lost 3 bases and J 5 bases, leaving 10 bases between the germline ends. The CDR3 totals 13 residues. The CDR3: CASSENRYETQYF. CDR3 nucleotide sequence: TGTGCCAGCAGTGAGAACAGATACGAGACCCAGTACTTC.

This clone turned up a few times. The gene calls are TRBV7-3 and TRBJ1-4, with 7 positions matching TRBD1. Germline V gives CDR1 SGHTA, CDR2 FQGTGA. The trim removed 5 bases at V and 3 bases at J, leaving 0 bases unmatched. The CDR3 spans 13 residues. The CDR3 DNA reads TGTGCCAGCAGCAGGGGGCCTAATGAAAAACTGTTTTTT. This encodes CASSRGPNEKLFF.

The chain recombines TRBV14 with TRBJ2-1; D is possibly TRBD2 (5 bases). Germline V lookup: CDR1 SGHDN, CDR2 FVKESK. The CDR3 spans 15 residues. The V gene lost 0 bases and the J gene lost 0 bases, with 6 bases spanning the gap. The CDR3 sequence is CASSQEAVSYNEQFF. In nucleotides, the CDR3 is TGTGCCAGCAGCCAAGAAGCGGTCTCCTACAATGAGCAGTTCTTC.